Listed below are T cell receptor beta chains from one sample, sequenced in a study of blood T cell repertoires in COVID-19. TCRdb's table, derived via immunoSEQ multiplex PCR, lists solely in-frame clones and lacks some. This table holds 400,000 to 500,000 clones, 88% found once. What was sequenced was PBMCs or T cells enriched from blood (not recorded which). Receptors originate from a young woman who had been exposed to COVID-19. CDR3s include the opening cysteine and the closing phenylalanine or tryptophan. Fields, in order: D gene, V gene, J gene, clone size, CDR3 protein, CDR3 DNA. D genes are given only for firm matches. A clone size is listed for some rows: how often the clone was seen (once, few, many), or a class if it is expanded.

D gene: TRBD2
V gene: TRBV18
J gene: TRBJ2-3
clone size: .
CDR3 protein: CASSPLGTSVTDTQYF
CDR3 DNA: TGTGCCAGCTCACCACTCGGTACTAGCGTTACAGATACGCAGTATTTT

D gene: TRBD1
V gene: TRBV6-1
J gene: TRBJ1-2
clone size: .
CDR3 protein: CASSESFGQGRNYGYTF
CDR3 DNA: TGTGCCAGCAGTGAAAGTTTCGGACAGGGGAGAAACTATGGCTACACCTTC

D gene: .
V gene: TRBV7-8
J gene: TRBJ2-5
clone size: many
CDR3 protein: CASSYVPDREGKTQYF
CDR3 DNA: TGTGCCAGCTCTTACGTTCCGGACAGGGAGGGGAAGACCCAGTACTTC

D gene: TRBD2
V gene: TRBV6-2/TRBV6-3
J gene: TRBJ2-2
clone size: .
CDR3 protein: CASSYKAGGNTGELFF
CDR3 DNA: TGTGCCAGCAGTTACAAGGCGGGGGGAAACACCGGGGAGCTGTTTTTT

D gene: TRBD1
V gene: TRBV29-1
J gene: TRBJ1-1
clone size: .
CDR3 protein: CSVGQGGEAFF
CDR3 DNA: TGCAGCGTTGGCCAGGGGGGTGAAGCTTTCTTT

D gene: .
V gene: TRBV6-1
J gene: TRBJ1-6
clone size: .
CDR3 protein: CASSARTDSNSYNSPLHF
CDR3 DNA: TGTGCCAGCAGTGCTCGGACAGATTCTAACTCCTATAATTCACCCCTCCACTTT

D gene: .
V gene: TRBV5-6
J gene: TRBJ1-2
clone size: few
CDR3 protein: CASSLRQGGGYTF
CDR3 DNA: TGTGCCAGCAGCTTGCGGCAGGGTGGTGGCTACACCTTC

D gene: .
V gene: TRBV6-1
J gene: TRBJ1-5
clone size: .
CDR3 protein: CASSEQGRNQPQHF
CDR3 DNA: TGTGCCAGCAGTGAGCAGGGTAGGAATCAGCCCCAGCATTTT

D gene: TRBD2
V gene: TRBV7-2
J gene: TRBJ2-1
clone size: .
CDR3 protein: CASSLEQLSGGFRDEQFF
CDR3 DNA: TGTGCCAGCAGCTTAGAGCAGCTTAGCGGGGGGTTCAGGGATGAGCAGTTCTTC

D gene: .
V gene: TRBV4-1
J gene: TRBJ2-7
clone size: .
CDR3 protein: CASGDFFRSYEQYF
CDR3 DNA: TGCGCCAGCGGGGACTTTTTCCGCTCCTACGAGCAGTACTTC

D gene: .
V gene: TRBV19
J gene: TRBJ1-5
clone size: .
CDR3 protein: CASSKLREYPPNQPQHF
CDR3 DNA: TGTGCCAGTAGTAAACTGCGGGAGTACCCACCTAATCAGCCCCAGCATTTT

D gene: TRBD1
V gene: TRBV24-1
J gene: TRBJ2-7
clone size: .
CDR3 protein: CATSDLRQGSNEQYF
CDR3 DNA: TGTGCCACCAGTGATCTCCGACAGGGCTCCAACGAGCAGTACTTC

D gene: TRBD1
V gene: TRBV18
J gene: TRBJ1-5
clone size: .
CDR3 protein: CASSPGTGVNQPQHF
CDR3 DNA: TGTGCCAGCTCACCAGGGACAGGCGTAAATCAGCCCCAGCATTTT

D gene: TRBD2
V gene: TRBV4-1
J gene: TRBJ2-5
clone size: .
CDR3 protein: CASSQGLGTSAIQETQYF
CDR3 DNA: TGCGCCAGCAGCCAAGGACTGGGGACTAGCGCGATCCAAGAGACCCAGTACTTC

D gene: .
V gene: TRBV28
J gene: TRBJ1-2
clone size: .
CDR3 protein: CASSPGQYYGYTF
CDR3 DNA: TGTGCCAGCAGTCCTGGACAGTACTATGGCTACACCTTC

D gene: TRBD1
V gene: TRBV19
J gene: TRBJ1-3
clone size: once
CDR3 protein: CASRDRTGSGNTIYF
CDR3 DNA: TGTGCCAGTAGGGATCGGACAGGGTCTGGAAACACCATATATTTT

D gene: .
V gene: TRBV19
J gene: TRBJ1-2
clone size: .
CDR3 protein: CASTKDSLFHYGYTF
CDR3 DNA: TGTGCCAGTACCAAGGACAGCCTGTTCCACTATGGCTACACCTTC

D gene: .
V gene: TRBV9
J gene: TRBJ2-2
clone size: .
CDR3 protein: CASSVPSRDTGELFF
CDR3 DNA: TGTGCCAGCAGCGTACCCAGCAGGGACACCGGGGAGCTGTTTTTT

D gene: TRBD1
V gene: TRBV27
J gene: TRBJ2-7
clone size: .
CDR3 protein: CASRPRGQGASYEQYF
CDR3 DNA: TGTGCCAGCAGGCCCCGGGGACAGGGGGCGAGCTACGAGCAGTACTTC

D gene: TRBD2
V gene: TRBV7-6
J gene: TRBJ2-1
clone size: .
CDR3 protein: CASSLPTGGAGNEQFF
CDR3 DNA: TGTGCCAGCAGCTTACCCACCGGGGGGGCGGGCAATGAGCAGTTCTTC

D gene: TRBD2
V gene: TRBV7-2
J gene: TRBJ2-3
clone size: .
CDR3 protein: CASSSVAGGGTDTQYF
CDR3 DNA: TGTGCCAGCAGCTCCGTGGCGGGAGGAGGCACAGATACGCAGTATTTT

D gene: .
V gene: TRBV2
J gene: TRBJ2-2
clone size: .
CDR3 protein: CASSEWRWQGGVNTGELFF
CDR3 DNA: TGTGCCAGCAGTGAATGGCGGTGGCAGGGGGGAGTGAACACCGGGGAGCTGTTTTTT